The next 9 T cell receptor beta chains were all read from a single sample in a study of T cell responses to AZD1222 COVID-19 vaccine. The repertoire was sequenced with immunoSEQ multiplex PCR; TCRdb's copy has only in-frame clones and lacks some. The table has about 94,000 clones, 85% seen once. Sequencing used peripheral blood, obtained 28 days after the second AZD1222 dose. These receptors were collected from an adult who received the AZD1222 COVID-19 vaccine.

This sequence joins TRBV7-9 and TRBJ2-1, with D perhaps TRBD2 (6 bases). The V and J ends lost 6 bases and 10 bases respectively, with 22 bases between them. The CDR3 is 15 amino acids. Per the germline V gene, CDR1 is SEHNR and CDR2 is FQNEAQ (reference sequence). In nucleotides, the CDR3 is TGTGCCAGCAGTACTTTCGGGACTCCCGGCGGGGAGCAGTTCTTC. This sequence encodes CASSTFGTPGGEQFF.

The chain links TRBV15 to TRBJ1-1; D is ambiguous. Between the trimmed V and J ends, which lost 1 base and 11 bases, there was a span of 11 bases. Germline CDR1 and CDR2: LNHNV and YYDKDF (reference sequence). The CDR3 runs to 12 residues. The CDR3 bases are TGTGCCACCAGCAGAGCTCCTGGTGTGGCTTTCTTT. Its protein product is CATSRAPGVAFF.

The chain combines TRBV15 with TRBJ2-6; D gene uncertain. This CDR3 is 15 amino acids long. Trimming cost V 1 base and J 0 bases, with 4 bases left between them. Germline V lookup: CDR1 LNHNV, CDR2 YYDKDF (reference sequence). The CDR3 loop is CATSRVISGANVLTF. In DNA, the CDR3 is TGTGCCACCAGCAGAGTCATCTCTGGGGCCAACGTCCTGACTTTC.

This clone was counted only a few times. The V and J genes are TRBV18 and TRBJ2-1; D call uncertain. V lost 6 bases and J lost 6, with 6 bases in between. CDR3 length: 11 amino acids. Germline values: CDR1 KGHSH, CDR2 LQKENI. CDR3 residues: CASSLPNEQFF. The CDR3 coding sequence is TGTGCCAGCTCCCTTCCCAATGAGCAGTTCTTC. The variable domain in full, with the rest retrieved from reference TRBV18 and TRBJ2-1, is NAGVMQNPRHLVRRRGQEARLRCSPMKGHSHVYWYRQLPEEGLKFMVYLQKENIIDESGMPKERFSAEFPKEGPSILRIQQVVRGDSAAYFCASSLPNEQFFGPGTRLTVL.

The V gene is TRBV6-5, the J gene TRBJ1-3; TRBD1 is a possible D gene (6 bases). Germline CDR1 is MNHEY and CDR2 is SVGAGI. The CDR3 extends over 16 amino acids. V was pared by 6 bases and J by 0 bases, with 15 bases between. CDR3 sequence: CASSYATGASGNTIYF. As DNA, the CDR3 is TGTGCCAGCAGCTACGCGACAGGAGCCTCTGGAAACACCATATATTTT.

DNA of the CDR3: TGTGCCAGCAGCACCGGACAGGGGTTCTCTGGAAACACCATATATTTT. Encoded protein: CASSTGQGFSGNTIYF. The chain is built from TRBV2 and TRBJ1-3, with TRBD1 identical over 9 bases. The CDR3 has 16 amino acids. Germline loops: CDR1 SNHLY, CDR2 FYNNEI. Trimming cost V 6 bases and J 0 bases; bases outside gene matches: 6. The full variable domain, with the rest looked up from reference TRBV2 and TRBJ1-3, is EPEVTQTPSHQVTQMGQEVILRCVPISNHLYFYWYRQILGQKVEFLVSFYNNEISEKSEIFDDQFSVERPDGSNFTLKIRSTKLEDSAMYFCASSTGQGFSGNTIYFGEGSWLTVV.

CDR3 DNA sequence: TGTGCCAGCTCCGGACTAGCGGGAGGGAGGTACGTGGACGAGCAGTACTTC. Protein product: CASSGLAGGRYVDEQYF. The chain employs TRBV5-4 and TRBJ2-7; 15 bases are shared with TRBD2. Per germline, CDR1 SGHNT and CDR2 YYREEE (reference sequence). V gave up 7 bases and J gave up 5 bases; unmatched junction bases: 13. This CDR3 contains 17 residues.

In this sample, this clone turned up a few times. V gene TRBV7-2 combines with J gene TRBJ2-5; perhaps TRBD1 as D (5 bases). This CDR3 spans 13 amino acids. V was cut by 7 bases and J by 2 bases, with 11 bases left in between. Germline V gives CDR1 SGHTA, CDR2 FQGNSA. In DNA, the CDR3 is TGTGCCAGCAAGAAGGGGCCACAAGAGACCCAGTACTTC. It translates to CASKKGPQETQYF.

This clone has only a few counts. The chain has TRBV27 and TRBJ2-2; TRBD1 matches 7 bases. The CDR3 runs 16 residues. CDR1 MNHEY and CDR2 SMNVEV come from the germline V gene (reference sequence). J was trimmed by 0 bases and V by 7 bases; bases with no gene match: 8. CDR3 in DNA: TGTGCCAGCACTAAGGGGGCTATCGCGAACACCGGGGAGCTGTTTTTT. This translates into CASTKGAIANTGELFF.